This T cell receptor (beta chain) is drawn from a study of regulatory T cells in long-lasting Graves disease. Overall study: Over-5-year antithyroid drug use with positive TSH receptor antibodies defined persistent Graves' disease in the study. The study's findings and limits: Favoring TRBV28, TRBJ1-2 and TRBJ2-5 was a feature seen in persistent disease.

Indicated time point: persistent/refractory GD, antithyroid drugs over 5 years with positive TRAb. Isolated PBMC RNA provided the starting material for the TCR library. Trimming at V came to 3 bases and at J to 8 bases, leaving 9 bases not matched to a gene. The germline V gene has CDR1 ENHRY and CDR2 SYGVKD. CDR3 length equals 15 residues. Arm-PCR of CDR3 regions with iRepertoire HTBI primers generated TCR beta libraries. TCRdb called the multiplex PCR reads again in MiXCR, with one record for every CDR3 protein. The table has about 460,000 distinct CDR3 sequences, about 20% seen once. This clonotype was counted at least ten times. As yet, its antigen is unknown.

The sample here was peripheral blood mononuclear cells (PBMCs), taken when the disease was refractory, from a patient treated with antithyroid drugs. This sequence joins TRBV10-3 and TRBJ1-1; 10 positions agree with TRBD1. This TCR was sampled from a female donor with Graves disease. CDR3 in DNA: TGTGCCATCAGTGATTTTGACAGGGGGCCACCCGAAGCTTTCTTT. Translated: CAISDFDRGPPEAFF.